This T cell receptor (beta chain) was recovered during a study of CD8 T cells in Susac syndrome. Regarding the study as a whole: The study recognized that the number of individuals in its TCR sequencing and HLA analysis was relatively small.

Sequencing targeted TCR beta in blood CD8+ and CD4+ T cells. For this clonotype: The antigen is not known.

An input of roughly 0.5 to 1 ug of RNA was subjected to reverse transcription using random hexamers. The TCR beta CDR3 was amplified by immunoSEQ multiplex PCR across 54 Vbeta, 13 Jbeta. One entry per CDR3 protein results from TCRdb running MiXCR on the immunoSEQ multiplex PCR reads. Among some 140,000 distinct CDR3 sequences listed, about 90% were seen once. Deletions cut 4 bases from V and 6 bases from J, with 17 bases between. Germline V lookup: CDR1 SGHRS, CDR2 YFSETQ. This CDR3 comprises 15 residues. Sequenced: CD8+ T cells from PBMCs. This chain joins TRBV5-1 and TRBJ2-1, with D perhaps being TRBD1 or TRBD2 (5 bases each). This TCR was recovered from a human donor with multiple sclerosis. The CDR3 spells CASSHRDPSPNEQFF. CDR3 nucleotide sequence: TGCGCCAGCAGCCACCGGGACCCCTCCCCCAATGAGCAGTTCTTC.